This T cell receptor beta chain came from a study of blood T cells in healthy people across ages. PCR was performed a second time for about 7 to 11 cycles using a sample-barcoded 5' primer and a J-beta primer mix. TCRdb reanalysed the 5' RACE reads using MiXCR and keeps one entry per CDR3 protein. The table shows about 650,000 distinct CDR3 sequences, with about 32% occurring only once. This CDR3 region has 16 residues. Germline CDR1 is SGHTA and CDR2 is FQGNSA. V was pared by 3 bases and J by 6 bases, with 19 bases between. In this sample, this clonotype turned up many times. Input material: blood. The V and J genes are TRBV7-2 and TRBJ2-3, with a weak D call TRBD2 (5 bases). The source of this sequence is a woman of 80 years or more in good health. The CDR3 loop reads CASSFRGSTRPDTQYF. The CDR3 bases are TGTGCCAGCAGCTTCCGAGGGTCAACCCGTCCGGATACGCAGTATTTT.